Listed below are T cell receptor beta chains from one sample, sequenced in a study of T cell responses to AZD1222 COVID-19 vaccine. Assay used: immunoSEQ multiplex PCR; TCRdb lists only in-frame clones, some missing. Here the sample spans around 87,000 clones, approximately 91% being singletons. The source was peripheral blood, collected on day 0 of AZD1222 vaccination. The receptors here all came from an adult in good health. Each CDR3 is given with its conserved first and last residue. Fields, in order: CDR3 length, V gene, clone size, J gene, D gene, CDR3 DNA, CDR3 protein. D genes are given only for firm matches. The size of a clone is reported for some rows only, either as once, few or many, or as a class for expanded clones.

CDR3 length: 14
V gene: TRBV6-5
clone size: NA
J gene: TRBJ2-7
D gene: NA
CDR3 DNA: TGTGCCAGCAGTAATGGACGGATTTCCTACGAGCAGTACTTC
CDR3 protein: CASSNGRISYEQYF

CDR3 length: 15
V gene: TRBV7-9
clone size: NA
J gene: TRBJ1-6
D gene: NA
CDR3 DNA: TGTGCCAGCAGCCCACCGGGACGGACTAATTCACCCCTCCACTTT
CDR3 protein: CASSPPGRTNSPLHF

CDR3 length: 14
V gene: TRBV11-1
clone size: NA
J gene: TRBJ1-2
D gene: NA
CDR3 DNA: TGTGCCAGCAGCTTAGCCCAGGGGAGGAATGGCTACACCTTC
CDR3 protein: CASSLAQGRNGYTF

CDR3 length: 16
V gene: TRBV6-1
clone size: few
J gene: TRBJ1-1
D gene: NA
CDR3 DNA: TGTGCCAGCAGTGAAAGCTGGGGCGACGCCCGCACTGAAGCTTTCTTT
CDR3 protein: CASSESWGDARTEAFF

CDR3 length: 16
V gene: TRBV9
clone size: NA
J gene: TRBJ2-1
D gene: TRBD2
CDR3 DNA: TGTGCCAGCAGCGCTAGGACTAGCGGGGCACCCAATGAGCAGTTCTTC
CDR3 protein: CASSARTSGAPNEQFF

CDR3 length: 11
V gene: TRBV12-3/TRBV12-4
clone size: NA
J gene: TRBJ2-3
D gene: NA
CDR3 DNA: TGTGCCAGCAGTTTGAGGGATACGCAGTATTTT
CDR3 protein: CASSLRDTQYF

CDR3 length: 15
V gene: TRBV18
clone size: NA
J gene: TRBJ1-5
D gene: NA
CDR3 DNA: TGTGCCAGCTCACCACTTTCAGGGAGCAATCAGCCCCAGCATTTT
CDR3 protein: CASSPLSGSNQPQHF

CDR3 length: 14
V gene: TRBV6-5
clone size: NA
J gene: TRBJ2-7
D gene: NA
CDR3 DNA: TGTGCCAGCAGCTATACAGCAGGCTACTACGAGCAGTACTTC
CDR3 protein: CASSYTAGYYEQYF

CDR3 length: 11
V gene: TRBV7-2
clone size: once
J gene: TRBJ1-1
D gene: NA
CDR3 DNA: TGTGCCAGCAGCCCCCGGGGGGAAGCTTTCTTT
CDR3 protein: CASSPRGEAFF

CDR3 length: 18
V gene: TRBV4-2
clone size: NA
J gene: TRBJ1-2
D gene: TRBD1
CDR3 DNA: TGTGCCAGCAGCCGAAGAGGAGGACAGGGGATTCTTAACTATGGCTACACCTTC
CDR3 protein: CASSRRGGQGILNYGYTF

CDR3 length: 10
V gene: TRBV20-1
clone size: NA
J gene: TRBJ2-1
D gene: NA
CDR3 DNA: TGCAGTGCTAGAGGTCTTGAGCAGTTCTTC
CDR3 protein: CSARGLEQFF

CDR3 length: 14
V gene: TRBV2
clone size: NA
J gene: TRBJ2-3
D gene: TRBD1
CDR3 DNA: TGTGCCAGCAGTCGGACAGGGAGCACAGATACGCAGTATTTT
CDR3 protein: CASSRTGSTDTQYF

CDR3 length: 14
V gene: TRBV19
clone size: NA
J gene: TRBJ1-5
D gene: NA
CDR3 DNA: TGTGCCAGTAGTATAGAGACGGGAAATCAGCCCCAGCATTTT
CDR3 protein: CASSIETGNQPQHF

CDR3 length: 14
V gene: TRBV4-3
clone size: NA
J gene: TRBJ2-7
D gene: NA
CDR3 DNA: TGCGCCAGCAGCTTAGAGACATACGCCTACGAGCAGTACTTC
CDR3 protein: CASSLETYAYEQYF

CDR3 length: 16
V gene: TRBV7-2
clone size: NA
J gene: TRBJ1-2
D gene: TRBD1
CDR3 DNA: TGTGCCAGCAGCTTATGGAAGGGGGCGCGGGTCTATGGCTACACCTTC
CDR3 protein: CASSLWKGARVYGYTF

CDR3 length: 15
V gene: TRBV19
clone size: NA
J gene: TRBJ2-1
D gene: NA
CDR3 DNA: TGTGCCAGTAGTTCTAGATCCAGGGGTGTCAATGAGCAGTTCTTC
CDR3 protein: CASSSRSRGVNEQFF

CDR3 length: 13
V gene: TRBV6-6
clone size: NA
J gene: TRBJ2-1
D gene: NA
CDR3 DNA: TGTGCCAGCAGTATAATACCTAATATCTTGGAGTTCTTC
CDR3 protein: CASSIIPNILEFF

CDR3 length: 13
V gene: TRBV28
clone size: NA
J gene: TRBJ1-2
D gene: NA
CDR3 DNA: TGTGCCAGCTTCCTGCTGGGGGAGGATGGCTACACCTTC
CDR3 protein: CASFLLGEDGYTF

CDR3 length: 14
V gene: TRBV18
clone size: once
J gene: TRBJ1-2
D gene: NA
CDR3 DNA: TGTGCCAGCTCACCAGACGGCTTCAACTATGGCTACACCTTC
CDR3 protein: CASSPDGFNYGYTF

CDR3 length: 14
V gene: TRBV10-3
clone size: NA
J gene: TRBJ2-7
D gene: TRBD1
CDR3 DNA: TGTGCCATCAAGGGACAGGGGGCAGGTACAGAGCAGTACTTC
CDR3 protein: CAIKGQGAGTEQYF

CDR3 length: 14
V gene: TRBV6-5
clone size: NA
J gene: TRBJ1-4
D gene: NA
CDR3 DNA: TGTGCCAGCAGTTCCCCTAGGACCGATGAAAAACTGTTTTTT
CDR3 protein: CASSSPRTDEKLFF

CDR3 length: 14
V gene: TRBV19
clone size: few
J gene: TRBJ1-2
D gene: NA
CDR3 DNA: TGTGCCAGTACTACGAGTGGAACCTTCTATGGCTACACCTTC
CDR3 protein: CASTTSGTFYGYTF

CDR3 length: 13
V gene: TRBV7-9
clone size: NA
J gene: TRBJ1-4
D gene: NA
CDR3 DNA: TGTGCCAGCACCCTGGGAAGTAGGGAAAAACTGTTTTTT
CDR3 protein: CASTLGSREKLFF

CDR3 length: 14
V gene: TRBV5-1
clone size: NA
J gene: TRBJ1-4
D gene: TRBD1
CDR3 DNA: TGCGCCAGCAGCTTGGGACAGGGGAATGAAAAACTGTTTTTT
CDR3 protein: CASSLGQGNEKLFF

CDR3 length: 14
V gene: TRBV28
clone size: NA
J gene: TRBJ1-6
D gene: NA
CDR3 DNA: TGTGCCAGCAGTCCCGAAAACTATAATTCACCCCTCCACTTT
CDR3 protein: CASSPENYNSPLHF

CDR3 length: 14
V gene: TRBV5-1
clone size: NA
J gene: TRBJ2-7
D gene: TRBD1
CDR3 DNA: TGCGCCAGCAGCTTGGCTCAGGGGGCCTACGAGCAGTACTTC
CDR3 protein: CASSLAQGAYEQYF

CDR3 length: 15
V gene: TRBV7-3
clone size: NA
J gene: TRBJ2-5
D gene: NA
CDR3 DNA: TGTGCCAGCAGCTTAATCACAGCGTCGCAAGAGACCCAGTACTTC
CDR3 protein: CASSLITASQETQYF

CDR3 length: 14
V gene: TRBV3-1/TRBV3-2
clone size: NA
J gene: TRBJ2-7
D gene: NA
CDR3 DNA: TGTGCCAGCAGCCAAGGGATAACCGACTACGAGCAGTACTTC
CDR3 protein: CASSQGITDYEQYF

CDR3 length: 13
V gene: TRBV12-3/TRBV12-4
clone size: NA
J gene: TRBJ1-4
D gene: NA
CDR3 DNA: TGTGCCAGCAGTTTTGTGGCGGGTGAAAAACTGTTTTTT
CDR3 protein: CASSFVAGEKLFF

CDR3 length: 16
V gene: TRBV5-1
clone size: NA
J gene: TRBJ2-6
D gene: TRBD1
CDR3 DNA: TGCGCCAGCAGCTGGACAGGGGGCACTGGGGCCAACGTCCTGACTTTC
CDR3 protein: CASSWTGGTGANVLTF

CDR3 length: 13
V gene: TRBV10-3
clone size: NA
J gene: TRBJ1-5
D gene: NA
CDR3 DNA: TGTGCCATCAGTCAGGGAGGTAATCAGCCCCAGCATTTT
CDR3 protein: CAISQGGNQPQHF

CDR3 length: 16
V gene: TRBV7-8
clone size: NA
J gene: TRBJ1-2
D gene: NA
CDR3 DNA: TGTGCCAGCAGCAACTTCGATCGGGGCCAAAACTATGGCTACACCTTC
CDR3 protein: CASSNFDRGQNYGYTF

CDR3 length: 17
V gene: TRBV19
clone size: NA
J gene: TRBJ2-1
D gene: TRBD2
CDR3 DNA: TGTGCCAGTAGTGGAATCCACGGTCGCGGGGGGGCAATTGAGCAGTTCTTC
CDR3 protein: CASSGIHGRGGAIEQFF

CDR3 length: 14
V gene: TRBV30
clone size: NA
J gene: TRBJ1-2
D gene: TRBD1
CDR3 DNA: TGTGCCTGGTTCAACAGGGGGCTATACTATGGCTACACCTTC
CDR3 protein: CAWFNRGLYYGYTF

CDR3 length: 11
V gene: TRBV15
clone size: NA
J gene: TRBJ1-2
D gene: NA
CDR3 DNA: TGTGCCACCAGCGATAACTATGGCTACACCTTC
CDR3 protein: CATSDNYGYTF

CDR3 length: 16
V gene: TRBV11-2
clone size: NA
J gene: TRBJ1-4
D gene: NA
CDR3 DNA: TGTGCCAGCAGCTTCCCCCCGACAGGCCCTAATGAAAAACTGTTTTTT
CDR3 protein: CASSFPPTGPNEKLFF

CDR3 length: 18
V gene: TRBV10-1
clone size: NA
J gene: TRBJ1-6
D gene: NA
CDR3 DNA: TGCGCCAGCAAACCAGGGGCGCGAAGCAACTCCTATAATTCACCCCTCCACTTT
CDR3 protein: CASKPGARSNSYNSPLHF

CDR3 length: 12
V gene: TRBV18
clone size: once
J gene: TRBJ2-3
D gene: NA
CDR3 DNA: TGTGCCAGCTCACCCCTGGAAGATACGCAGTATTTT
CDR3 protein: CASSPLEDTQYF

CDR3 length: 15
V gene: TRBV27
clone size: NA
J gene: TRBJ2-2
D gene: TRBD1
CDR3 DNA: TGTGCCAGCAGTCCCGGGACAGGGATCACCGGGGAGCTGTTTTTT
CDR3 protein: CASSPGTGITGELFF

CDR3 length: 14
V gene: TRBV6-5
clone size: once
J gene: TRBJ1-3
D gene: NA
CDR3 DNA: TGTGCCAGCACCCTTCGGGAAAGGGGAAACACCATATATTTT
CDR3 protein: CASTLRERGNTIYF

CDR3 length: 16
V gene: TRBV3-1/TRBV3-2
clone size: NA
J gene: TRBJ1-2
D gene: TRBD1
CDR3 DNA: TGTGCCAGCAGCGACAACTTTCGGACAGGGGCCTATGGCTACACCTTC
CDR3 protein: CASSDNFRTGAYGYTF

CDR3 length: 16
V gene: TRBV14
clone size: few
J gene: TRBJ2-3
D gene: TRBD2
CDR3 DNA: TGTGCCAGCAGCCAAGTCACCAGCGGGGGCGCAGATACGCAGTATTTT
CDR3 protein: CASSQVTSGGADTQYF

CDR3 length: 18
V gene: TRBV7-2
clone size: NA
J gene: TRBJ1-3
D gene: NA
CDR3 DNA: TGTGCCAGCAGCCCCTATTTAGGGCTGGCGGGGTCTGGAAACACCATATATTTT
CDR3 protein: CASSPYLGLAGSGNTIYF

CDR3 length: 15
V gene: TRBV5-6
clone size: NA
J gene: TRBJ1-1
D gene: NA
CDR3 DNA: TGTGCCAGCAGCCGGTGGCCGTGGAAGAACACTGAAGCTTTCTTT
CDR3 protein: CASSRWPWKNTEAFF